These T cell receptor beta chains were read from a single sample in a study of blood T cell repertoires in COVID-19. Assay used: immunoSEQ multiplex PCR; TCRdb lists only in-frame clones, some missing. The sample has some 250,000 clones, 70% to 85% seen once; the top ten hold more than 8%. The sequencing input was peripheral blood. The source is a woman older than 75 with acute or convalescent COVID-19. Both conserved end residues are part of each CDR3. D genes are given only for firm matches. Clone size is not always given. Where it is, it says once, few, many or a class for expanded clones.

d_gene,j_gene,abundance,v_gene,CDR3nt,CDR3aa
NA,TRBJ1-1,NA,TRBV28,TGTGCCAGCAGTTCCCTATTCCATCGGGTGGCCACTGAAGCTTTCTTT,CASSSLFHRVATEAFF
NA,TRBJ2-3,NA,TRBV5-1,TGCGCCAGCAGCTTGGTCAGGACAACAGATACGCAGTATTTT,CASSLVRTTDTQYF
TRBD2,TRBJ2-1,NA,TRBV4-2,TGTGCCAGCAGCCAAGTAGGCGGGGGAGTTAACAATGAGCAGTTCTTC,CASSQVGGGVNNEQFF
TRBD1,TRBJ1-2,NA,TRBV19,TGTGCCAGTAGTATGACAGGGGGCGCAGGAACCTTC,CASSMTGGAGTF
TRBD2,TRBJ2-3,NA,TRBV6-6,TGTGCCAGCAGTTACGGGCTAGCGGGGAAAGATACGCAGTATTTT,CASSYGLAGKDTQYF
TRBD1,TRBJ1-6,NA,TRBV7-2,TGTGCCAGCACCCTACAGGGGTCCTACCCTAATTCACCCCTCCACTTT,CASTLQGSYPNSPLHF
NA,TRBJ2-1,few,TRBV28,TGTGCCAGCAGTGAACTACAGGTCTCCTACAATGAGCAGTTCTTC,CASSELQVSYNEQFF
NA,TRBJ1-3,NA,TRBV23-1,TGCGCCAGCAGTCACCCGGCAGGAAGAAACACCATATATTTT,CASSHPAGRNTIYF
NA,TRBJ1-5,NA,TRBV5-1,TGCGCCAGCAGCTTGGGGGGGGAACAGCCCCAGCATTTT,CASSLGGEQPQHF
TRBD1,TRBJ1-1,once,TRBV3-1/TRBV3-2,TGTGCCAGCAGCCAGACCGGGACAGGGGCTTTCTTT,CASSQTGTGAFF
TRBD1,TRBJ1-2,once,TRBV6-5,TGTGCCAGCAGCCTTGGACAGGGAGCCGGCTACACCTTC,CASSLGQGAGYTF
NA,TRBJ2-1,few,TRBV6-6,TGTGCCAGCAGTTACGGGGCAGTAAACAATGAGCAGTTCTTC,CASSYGAVNNEQFF
NA,TRBJ2-2,NA,TRBV7-3,TGTGCCAGCAGCCGCCTTAGCGGACATCTGCCCGGGGAGCTGTTTTTT,CASSRLSGHLPGELFF
TRBD1,TRBJ1-1,NA,TRBV18,TGTGCCAGCTCACCGTCGGGACAGGGAGGGGGTACTGAAGCTTTCTTT,CASSPSGQGGGTEAFF
NA,TRBJ1-3,NA,TRBV5-1,TGCGCCAGCAGCTTGGTGGGCAGCGGGGATTTCGTGGGAAACACCATATATTTT,CASSLVGSGDFVGNTIYF
NA,TRBJ2-6,NA,TRBV7-2,TGTGCCAGCAGCCCTAGTGGTCGGCACTCTGGGGCCAACGTCCTGACTTTC,CASSPSGRHSGANVLTF
TRBD2,TRBJ2-3,NA,TRBV7-9,TGTGCCAGCAGCTTATGGGGACTAGCGGGCTCGAGAGATACGCAGTATTTT,CASSLWGLAGSRDTQYF
NA,TRBJ1-1,NA,TRBV7-6,TGTGCCAGCAGTCATGGGTCGGGGATGGACACTGAAGCTTTCTTT,CASSHGSGMDTEAFF
TRBD2,TRBJ2-3,NA,TRBV2,TGTGCCAGCAGGGGAGGGCTAGCGGGGGGGCCTAGCACAGATACGCAGTATTTT,CASRGGLAGGPSTDTQYF
NA,TRBJ1-3,once,TRBV7-9,TGTGCCAGCGATGACGGGAGCTCTGGAAACACCATATATTTT,CASDDGSSGNTIYF
NA,TRBJ2-5,NA,TRBV2,TGTGCCAGCAGTGATGGAGGACCGTGGGAGACCCAGTACTTC,CASSDGGPWETQYF
TRBD1,TRBJ2-1,NA,TRBV5-1,TGCGCCAGCAGCAGGAGGACAGGGAGGATATTCAATGAGCAGTTCTTC,CASSRRTGRIFNEQFF
NA,TRBJ1-2,NA,TRBV2,TGTGCCAGCACAACCCAGGGAGGAGGGGGGGCCTATGGCTACACCTTC,CASTTQGGGGAYGYTF
TRBD1,TRBJ2-1,NA,TRBV5-1,TGCGCCAGCAGCTTGTACAGGGGGGCTTACAATGAGCAGTTCTTC,CASSLYRGAYNEQFF
NA,TRBJ1-6,NA,TRBV2,TGTGCCAGCAGGACCAGGTGGTCTTCACCCCTCCACTTT,CASRTRWSSPLHF
NA,TRBJ1-2,NA,TRBV6-5,TGTGCCAGCAGTTCCTGGAGGAAGGACTATGGCTACACCTTC,CASSSWRKDYGYTF
NA,TRBJ2-5,NA,TRBV30,TGTGCCTGGAGCCCGCCTCCTTCGGGGACCCAGTACTTC,CAWSPPPSGTQYF